This paragraph reports one TCR beta chain. This specimen comes from a study of technical replicates of blood from a handful of donors. Generated by immunoSEQ multiplex PCR, the TCRdb table keeps only in-frame clones and is missing some. This table holds about 80,000 clones, less than 95% found once. Trimming at V came to 7 bases and at J to 4 bases, leaving 11 bases not matched to a gene. From germline, CDR1 is MDHEN and CDR2 SYDVKM. The CDR3 length is 16 residues. Material: T cells isolated from PBMCs. V and J are TRBV28 and TRBJ2-4, with 9 bases that match TRBD2. The clonotype comes from a human donor in good health. Here the CDR3 DNA reads TGTGCCAGCAATCAACCGCGGGAGGGCACTAAAAACATTCAGTACTTC. Its protein is CASNQPREGTKNIQYF.